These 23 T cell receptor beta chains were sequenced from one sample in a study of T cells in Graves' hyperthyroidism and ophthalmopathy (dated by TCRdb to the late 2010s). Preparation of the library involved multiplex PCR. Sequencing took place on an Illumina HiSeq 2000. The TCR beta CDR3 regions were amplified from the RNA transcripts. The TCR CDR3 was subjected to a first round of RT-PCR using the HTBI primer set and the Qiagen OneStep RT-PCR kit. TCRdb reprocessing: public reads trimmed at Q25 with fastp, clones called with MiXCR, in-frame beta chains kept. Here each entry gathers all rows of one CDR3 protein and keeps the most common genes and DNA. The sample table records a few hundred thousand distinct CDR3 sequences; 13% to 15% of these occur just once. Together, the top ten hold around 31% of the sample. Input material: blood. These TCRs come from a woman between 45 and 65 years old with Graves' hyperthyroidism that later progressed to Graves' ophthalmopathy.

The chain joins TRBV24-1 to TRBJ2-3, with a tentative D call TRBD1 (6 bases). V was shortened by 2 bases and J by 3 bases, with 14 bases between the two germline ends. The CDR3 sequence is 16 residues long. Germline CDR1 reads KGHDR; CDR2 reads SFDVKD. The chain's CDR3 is CATSDWGLVGTDTQYF. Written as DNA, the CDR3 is TGTGCCACCAGTGATTGGGGGCTCGTCGGGACAGATACGCAGTATTTT.

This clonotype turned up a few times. CDR3: CASSKLDSPRGYTF. The CDR3 DNA follows: TGTGCCAGCAGTAAACTGGACAGCCCTAGGGGCTACACCTTC. This chain joins TRBV25-1 and TRBJ1-2; the D gene is possibly TRBD1 (6 bases). Germline V CDR1 and CDR2: MGHDK, SYGVNS. The V gene lost 5 bases and the J gene lost 8 bases, with 18 bases spanning the gap. The CDR3 is made up of 14 amino acids.

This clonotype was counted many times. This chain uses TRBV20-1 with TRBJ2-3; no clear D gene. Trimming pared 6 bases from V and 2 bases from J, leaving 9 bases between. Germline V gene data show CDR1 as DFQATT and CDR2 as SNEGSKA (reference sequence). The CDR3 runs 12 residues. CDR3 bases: TGCAGTGCCCCACCTAACACAGATACGCAGTATTTT. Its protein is CSAPPNTDTQYF.

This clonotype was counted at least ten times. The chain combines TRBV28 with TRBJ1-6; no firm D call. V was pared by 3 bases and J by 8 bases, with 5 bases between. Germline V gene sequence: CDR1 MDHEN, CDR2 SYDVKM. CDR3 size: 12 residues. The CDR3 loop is CASSFSDSPLHF. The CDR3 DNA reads TGTGCCAGCAGTTTCTCGGATTCACCCCTCCACTTT.

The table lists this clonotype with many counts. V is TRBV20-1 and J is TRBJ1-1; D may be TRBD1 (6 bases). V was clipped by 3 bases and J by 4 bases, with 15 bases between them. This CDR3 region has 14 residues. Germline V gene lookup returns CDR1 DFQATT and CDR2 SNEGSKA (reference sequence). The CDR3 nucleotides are TGCAGTGCTAGTACAGGGTTGGGGTCCACTGAAGCTTTCTTT. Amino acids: CSASTGLGSTEAFF.

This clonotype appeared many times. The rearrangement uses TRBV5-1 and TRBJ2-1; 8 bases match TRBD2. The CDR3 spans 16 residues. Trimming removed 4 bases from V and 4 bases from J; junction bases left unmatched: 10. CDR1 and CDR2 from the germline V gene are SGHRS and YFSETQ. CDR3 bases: TGCGCCAGCAGCGGCACGGCGGGAGGAAATTACAATGAGCAGTTCTTC. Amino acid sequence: CASSGTAGGNYNEQFF.

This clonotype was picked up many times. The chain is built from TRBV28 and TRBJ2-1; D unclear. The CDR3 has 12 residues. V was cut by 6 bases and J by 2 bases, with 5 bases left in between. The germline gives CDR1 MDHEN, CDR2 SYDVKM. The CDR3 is CASRGPYNEQFF. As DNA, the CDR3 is TGTGCCAGCAGGGGCCCCTACAATGAGCAGTTCTTC.

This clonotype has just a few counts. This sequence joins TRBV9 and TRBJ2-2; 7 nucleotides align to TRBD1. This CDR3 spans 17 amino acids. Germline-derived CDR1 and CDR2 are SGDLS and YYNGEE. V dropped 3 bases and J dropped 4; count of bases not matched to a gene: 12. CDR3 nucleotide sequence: TGTGCCAGCAGCGACCTACAGGGGCCCCCTGGCACCGGGGAGCTGTTTTTT. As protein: CASSDLQGPPGTGELFF.

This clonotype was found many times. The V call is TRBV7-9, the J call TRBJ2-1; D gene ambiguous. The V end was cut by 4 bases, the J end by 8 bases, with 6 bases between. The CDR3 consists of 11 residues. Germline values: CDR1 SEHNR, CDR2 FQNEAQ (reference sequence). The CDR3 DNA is TGTGCCAGCAGCTCGGTGGATGAGCAGTTCTTC. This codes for CASSSVDEQFF.

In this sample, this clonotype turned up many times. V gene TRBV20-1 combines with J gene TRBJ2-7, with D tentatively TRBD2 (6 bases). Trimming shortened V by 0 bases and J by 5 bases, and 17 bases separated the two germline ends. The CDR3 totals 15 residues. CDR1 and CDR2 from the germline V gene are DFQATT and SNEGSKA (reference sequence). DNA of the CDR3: TGCAGTGCTAGAGATCCACGCGGGAAAAGTCACGAGCAGTACTTC. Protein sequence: CSARDPRGKSHEQYF.

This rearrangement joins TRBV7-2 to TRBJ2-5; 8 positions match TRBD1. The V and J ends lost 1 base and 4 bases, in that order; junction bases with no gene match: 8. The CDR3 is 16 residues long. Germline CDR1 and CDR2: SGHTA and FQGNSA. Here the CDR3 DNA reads TGTGCCAGCAGCTTAGTCGGCGGTGGGACAGGAGAGACCCAGTACTTC. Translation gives CASSLVGGGTGETQYF.

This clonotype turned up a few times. The CDR3 bases are TGTGCCAGCAGCGCACTCCATAATTACGCGGGAGAGCAGTTCTTC. Translated: CASSALHNYAGEQFF. The J gene is TRBJ2-1, the V gene TRBV9, with a weak D call TRBD2 (6 bases). The germline V and J ends were trimmed by 3 bases and 10 bases, with 20 bases remaining between them. Germline CDR1 SGDLS, CDR2 YYNGEE. The CDR3 runs 15 residues. Full variable domain (remainder filled in from reference TRBV9 and TRBJ2-1): DSGVTQTPKHLITATGQRVTLRCSPRSGDLSVYWYQQSLDQGLQFLIQYYNGEERAKGNILERFSAQQFPDLHSELNLSSLELGDSALYFCASSALHNYAGEQFFGPGTRLTVL.

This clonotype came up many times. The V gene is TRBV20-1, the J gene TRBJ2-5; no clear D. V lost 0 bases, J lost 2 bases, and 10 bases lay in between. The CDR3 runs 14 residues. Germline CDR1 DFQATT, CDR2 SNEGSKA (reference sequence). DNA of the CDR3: TGCAGTGCTAGAGAGGCGCAACTTCAAGAGACCCAGTACTTC. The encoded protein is CSAREAQLQETQYF.

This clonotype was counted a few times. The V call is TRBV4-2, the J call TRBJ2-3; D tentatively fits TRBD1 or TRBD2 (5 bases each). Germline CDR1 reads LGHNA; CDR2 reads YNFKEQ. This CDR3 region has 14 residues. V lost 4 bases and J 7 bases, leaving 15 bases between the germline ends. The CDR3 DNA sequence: TGTGCCAGCAGCCCGGGACCGCCAGGGAATACGCAGTATTTT. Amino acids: CASSPGPPGNTQYF.

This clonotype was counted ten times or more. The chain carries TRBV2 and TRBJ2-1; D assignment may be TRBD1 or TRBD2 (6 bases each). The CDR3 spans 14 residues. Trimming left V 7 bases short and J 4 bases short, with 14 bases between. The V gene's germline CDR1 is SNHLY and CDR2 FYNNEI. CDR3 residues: CASTEGDFYNEQFF. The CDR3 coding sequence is TGTGCCAGCACGGAGGGGGACTTTTACAATGAGCAGTTCTTC. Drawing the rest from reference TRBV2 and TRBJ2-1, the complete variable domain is EPEVTQTPSHQVTQMGQEVILRCVPISNHLYFYWYRQILGQKVEFLVSFYNNEISEKSEIFDDQFSVERPDGSNFTLKIRSTKLEDSAMYFCASTEGDFYNEQFFGPGTRLTVL.

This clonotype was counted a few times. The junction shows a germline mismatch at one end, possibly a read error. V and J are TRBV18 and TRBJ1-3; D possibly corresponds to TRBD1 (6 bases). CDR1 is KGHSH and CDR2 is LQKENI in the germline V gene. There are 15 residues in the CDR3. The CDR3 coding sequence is TGTACCAGCTCACCCATGACAGGAGTTGCGGACACCATATATTTT. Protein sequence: CTSSPMTGVADTIYF.

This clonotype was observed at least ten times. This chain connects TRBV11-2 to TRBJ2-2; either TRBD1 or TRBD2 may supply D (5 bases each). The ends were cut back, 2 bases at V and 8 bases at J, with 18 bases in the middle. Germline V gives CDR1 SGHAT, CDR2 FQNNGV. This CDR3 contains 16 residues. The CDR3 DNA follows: TGTGCCAGCAGCTTAACGATTCGGGGACGTGGGGGGGAGCTGTTTTTT. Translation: CASSLTIRGRGGELFF.

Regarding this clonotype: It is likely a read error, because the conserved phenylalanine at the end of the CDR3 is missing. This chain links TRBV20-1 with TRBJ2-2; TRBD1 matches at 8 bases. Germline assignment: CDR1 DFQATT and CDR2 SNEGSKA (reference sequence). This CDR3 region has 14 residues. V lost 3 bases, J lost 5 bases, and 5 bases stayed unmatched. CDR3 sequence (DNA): TGCAGTGCTAGTCAGGGGGCCACGACCGGGGAGCTGTTTCTT. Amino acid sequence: CSASQGATTGELFL.

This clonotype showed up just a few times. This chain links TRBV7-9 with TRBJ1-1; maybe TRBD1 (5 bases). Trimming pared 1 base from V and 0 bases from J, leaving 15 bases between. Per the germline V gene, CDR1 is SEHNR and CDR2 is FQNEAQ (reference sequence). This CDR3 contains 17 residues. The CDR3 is CASSLDGRADMNTEAFF. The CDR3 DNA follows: TGTGCCAGCAGCTTAGACGGCAGGGCTGACATGAACACTGAAGCTTTCTTT.

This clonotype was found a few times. The DNA of the CDR3 is TGCGCCAGCAGTGAGTTTGGGTTCCCAGAGACCCAGTACTTC. Protein: CASSEFGFPETQYF. V and J are TRBV10-1 and TRBJ2-5; D is unclear. Germline V gene data show CDR1 as WNHNN and CDR2 as SYGVQD (reference sequence). CDR3 length equals 14 residues. Trimming stripped 1 base from V and 4 bases from J, with 10 bases between.

The CDR3 nucleotides are TGCAGTGCTAGTCAGGGCCCCTATGGCTACACCTTC. Its translation: CSASQGPYGYTF. V and J are TRBV20-1 and TRBJ1-2; perhaps TRBD1 as D (5 bases). This CDR3 has 12 amino acids. Trimming left V 3 bases short and J 4 bases short, with 9 bases between. CDR1 and CDR2 (germline): DFQATT, SNEGSKA (reference sequence).

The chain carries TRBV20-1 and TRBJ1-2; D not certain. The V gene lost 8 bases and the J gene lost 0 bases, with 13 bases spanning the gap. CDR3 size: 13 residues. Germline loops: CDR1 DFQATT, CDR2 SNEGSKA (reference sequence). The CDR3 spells CSFLGIANYGYTF. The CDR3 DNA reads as TGCAGTTTTCTAGGTATCGCTAACTATGGCTACACCTTC.

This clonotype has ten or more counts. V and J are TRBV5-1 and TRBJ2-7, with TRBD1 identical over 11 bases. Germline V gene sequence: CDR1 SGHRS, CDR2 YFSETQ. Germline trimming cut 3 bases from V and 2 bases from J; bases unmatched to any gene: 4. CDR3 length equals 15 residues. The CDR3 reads CASSWTGGHPYEQYF. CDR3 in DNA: TGCGCCAGCAGCTGGACAGGGGGCCATCCCTACGAGCAGTACTTC.